This is a list of T cell receptor beta chains from one sample in a study of cytomegalovirus exposure and HLA in healthy donors. TCRdb's table, derived via immunoSEQ multiplex PCR, lists solely in-frame clones and lacks some. In the table there are more than 90,000 clones, approximately 80% of which are singletons. The specimen sequenced was PBMCs. The receptors shown here come from a man younger than 40 in good health and CMV-seropositive. The CDR3 runs from the conserved cysteine through the conserved F or W. The D gene is left open where the match is weak. The listing skips clone size in some rows; elsewhere it reads once, few, many or a size class.

TRBJ2-5 TRBV27 - - TGTGCCAGCAGTTTATACTACCGGGAGACCCAGTACTTC CASSLYYRETQYF
TRBJ1-5 TRBV10-3 - TRBD1 TGTGCCATCAGCGCCGGGACAGGGGACCCGAATCAGCCCCAGCATTTT CAISAGTGDPNQPQHF
TRBJ1-4 TRBV27 - TRBD1 TGTGCCAGCAGTTTGGCAGGGGGAGTTGAAAAACTGTTTTTT CASSLAGGVEKLFF
TRBJ2-3 TRBV5-1 - - TGCGCCAGCAGCATTGAGGCAGATACGCAGTATTTT CASSIEADTQYF
TRBJ2-1 TRBV19 - TRBD1 TGTGCCAGCAGAAACCTCTACAGGGGGCTGGCCAATGAGCAGTTCTTC CASRNLYRGLANEQFF
TRBJ1-5 TRBV5-8 - TRBD1 TGTGCCAGCAGCCCGGGACAGACTTATAGCAATCAGCCCCAGCATTTT CASSPGQTYSNQPQHF
TRBJ2-5 TRBV6-5 - - TGTGCCAGCAGTTACGGCGCCAGGGCAGGGGAGACCCAGTACTTC CASSYGARAGETQYF
TRBJ2-2 TRBV7-7 - TRBD1 TGTGCCAGCAGCCCCGGGACAGGAGAGACCGGGGAGCTGTTTTTT CASSPGTGETGELFF
TRBJ1-1 TRBV19 few - TGTGCCAGTAGTATAGACAGGAGGGGCACTGAAGCTTTCTTT CASSIDRRGTEAFF
TRBJ2-3 TRBV9 once TRBD2 TGTGCCAGCAGCGTAGTTAGCGGGAGAGTCACAGATACGCAGTATTTT CASSVVSGRVTDTQYF
TRBJ2-5 TRBV10-2 - - TGCGCCAGCAGAAGTGGAGGCGAAGAGACCCAGTACTTC CASRSGGEETQYF
TRBJ2-1 TRBV18 few - TGTGCCAGCTCCCGACAGGATGAGCAGTTCTTC CASSRQDEQFF
TRBJ2-1 TRBV7-7 - TRBD2 TGTGCCAGCAGCCCTTACAGATCCGGACTAGCGGCGGGAGAGCAGTTCTTC CASSPYRSGLAAGEQFF
TRBJ2-2 TRBV6-6 - TRBD1 TGTGCCAGCAGTTATGGTTGGGACAGGGGAACCGGGGAGCTGTTTTTT CASSYGWDRGTGELFF
TRBJ1-4 TRBV29-1 - - TGCAGCGCCCGAGCCGGGACTTCCAATCTGTTTTTT CSARAGTSNLFF
TRBJ1-6 TRBV28 - TRBD1 TGTGCCAGCAGTGACCGGGACAGCTATCAGAATTCACCCCTCCACTTT CASSDRDSYQNSPLHF
TRBJ1-1 TRBV5-8 few TRBD1 TGTGCCAGCAGCTTGCTCCGGGACAGGGAGACGACTGAAGCTTTCTTT CASSLLRDRETTEAFF
TRBJ1-2 TRBV4-2 - TRBD1 TGTGCCAGCAGCCAAGAAGGCTGGGGACAGGGTCGCGGCTACACCTTC CASSQEGWGQGRGYTF
TRBJ1-1 TRBV21-1 - - TGTGCCAGCAGCAGTGGCAGGTCTTTTCCGAACACTGAAGCTTTCTTT CASSSGRSFPNTEAFF
TRBJ2-3 TRBV5-1 - - TGCGCCAGCAGCTTTCGGCAGGCAGGCACAGATACGCAGTATTTT CASSFRQAGTDTQYF
TRBJ1-2 TRBV4-2 - - TGTGCCAGCAGCCCTAACAGGGTCTATGGCTACACCTTC CASSPNRVYGYTF
TRBJ2-1 TRBV27 - - TGTGCCAGCAGTTTGAGCGGTTATAACAATGAGCAGTTCTTC CASSLSGYNNEQFF
TRBJ2-2 TRBV10-2 - - TGCGCCAGCAGCAGGGAGGTCACCGGGGAGCTGTTTTTT CASSREVTGELFF
TRBJ2-3 TRBV11-3 - TRBD2 TGTGCCAGCAGCTTACCAGCGGGAGGGGTGGATACGCAGTATTTT CASSLPAGGVDTQYF
TRBJ1-1 TRBV6-6 - TRBD1 TGTGCCAGCAGTTTTCAGGGGGGCACTGAAGCTTTCTTT CASSFQGGTEAFF
TRBJ1-3 TRBV5-4 - - TGTGCCAGCAGCTCGGTCGGGTACTCTGGAAACACCATATATTTT CASSSVGYSGNTIYF
TRBJ1-2 TRBV6-5 - - TGTGCCAGCAGTTCCGAAGACAGATCTAATGGCTACACCTTC CASSSEDRSNGYTF
TRBJ2-5 TRBV6-5 - - TGTGCCAGCAGTTACTCCCTCAGTGAGACCCAGTACTTC CASSYSLSETQYF
TRBJ1-4 TRBV7-9 once TRBD1 TGTGCCAGCAGCTTAGCGGGACAGTCGAATGAAAAACTGTTTTTT CASSLAGQSNEKLFF
TRBJ2-1 TRBV2 - - TGTGCCAGCAGTGAAAAGAGGGGGACAAATTACAATGAGCAGTTCTTC CASSEKRGTNYNEQFF
TRBJ2-3 TRBV2 - TRBD2 TGTGCCAGCAGTTCACAACTAGCGGCTAGCACAGATACGCAGTATTTT CASSSQLAASTDTQYF
TRBJ1-2 TRBV7-2 few - TGTGCCAGCAGTGATCTGTCGCGCAACTATGGCTACACCTTC CASSDLSRNYGYTF
TRBJ2-1 TRBV7-9 - TRBD1 TGTGCCAGCAGCTCTAGACAGGGGTCCCACTTCAATGAGCAGTTCTTC CASSSRQGSHFNEQFF
TRBJ2-3 TRBV10-3 - TRBD2 TGTGCCATCAGAGCTAGCGGGAAGTCAGATACGCAGTATTTT CAIRASGKSDTQYF
TRBJ1-2 TRBV6-5 few - TGTGCCAGCAGTTACTCGAGACCCTCCTCGGGAGGCTACACCTTC CASSYSRPSSGGYTF
TRBJ2-7 TRBV11-1 - TRBD1 TGTGCCAGCAGCTTGGGACAGGGTAGGAGGCAGTACTTC CASSLGQGRRQYF
TRBJ2-7 TRBV7-6 - - TGTGCCAGCAGCTTAGTAATAGATGCAGGGGACCACGAGCAGTACTTC CASSLVIDAGDHEQYF
TRBJ2-5 TRBV6-6 - - TGTGCCAGCAGTTACTCTTTTTTGGACACGGACGAGACCCAGTACTTC CASSYSFLDTDETQYF
TRBJ2-7 TRBV7-2 - TRBD2 TGTGCCAGCGGCCCACTAGCGGGGAGCTACGAGCAGTACTTC CASGPLAGSYEQYF
TRBJ1-6 TRBV28 - TRBD1 TGTGCCAGCAGCAAGATAGGGGAGCGATGGACAGCCAGACAGGGGGGTAATTCACCCCTCCACTTT CASSKIGERWTARQGGNSPLHF
TRBJ2-1 TRBV25-1 - - TGTGCCAGCAGCGACTTGGACTCCTACAATGAGCAGTTCTTC CASSDLDSYNEQFF
TRBJ2-6 TRBV27 - TRBD1 TGTGCCAGCAGTCTAGGGAGGACAGGGCCTTGGGCCAACGTCCTGACTTTC CASSLGRTGPWANVLTF
TRBJ2-7 TRBV9 - TRBD1 TGTGCCAGCAGCGTAGCTGGGACAGGGGAATACGAGCAGTACTTC CASSVAGTGEYEQYF
TRBJ2-1 TRBV5-1 - TRBD2 TGCGCCAGCAGCCCCGCCTGGGGGGGGTCCTACAATGAGCAGTTCTTC CASSPAWGGSYNEQFF
TRBJ2-2 TRBV30 - TRBD1 TGTGCCTCGAGAGGCAGGGGGCCGGGCGGGGAGCTGTTTTTT CASRGRGPGGELFF